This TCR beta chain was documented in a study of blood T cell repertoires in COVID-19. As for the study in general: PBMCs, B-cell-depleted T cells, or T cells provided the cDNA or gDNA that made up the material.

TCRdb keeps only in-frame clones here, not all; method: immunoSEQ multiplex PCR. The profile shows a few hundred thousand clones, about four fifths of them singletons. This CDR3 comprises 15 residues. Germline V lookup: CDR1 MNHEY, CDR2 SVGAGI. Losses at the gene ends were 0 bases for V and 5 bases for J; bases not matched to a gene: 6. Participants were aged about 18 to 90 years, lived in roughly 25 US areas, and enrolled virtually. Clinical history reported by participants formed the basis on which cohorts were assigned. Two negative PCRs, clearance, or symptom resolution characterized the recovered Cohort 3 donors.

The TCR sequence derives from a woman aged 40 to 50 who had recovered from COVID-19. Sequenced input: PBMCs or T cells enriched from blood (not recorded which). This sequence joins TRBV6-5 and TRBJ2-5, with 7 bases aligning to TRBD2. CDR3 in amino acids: CASSYSGLGGETQYF. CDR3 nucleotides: TGTGCCAGCAGTTACTCAGGACTAGGAGGGGAGACCCAGTACTTC.